The clone carrying this T cell receptor (beta chain) was counted at least ten times. These data come from a study of T-cell reconstitution after alpha-beta-depleted transplantation in children. Preparation of the TCRbeta library was carried out with unique molecular identifiers. One entry per CDR3 protein, called by TCRdb with MiXCR from the PCR reads. In the table there are about 610,000 distinct CDR3 sequences, more than 9% of which are singletons. This specimen was PBMCs from the stem cell graft donor, taken from the stem cell graft. The clonotype comes from a human donor who donated a stem cell graft to a child with acute myeloid leukemia.

The CDR3 DNA reads TGCGCCAGCAGCCCTCGGACTACAAATGAGCAGTTCTTC. Its protein is CASSPRTTNEQFF. The chain recombines TRBV5-1 with TRBJ2-1, with D possibly matching TRBD2 (6 bases). This CDR3 region has 13 residues. Trimming took 4 bases from V and 7 from J, leaving 12 bases between them. Germline CDR1 SGHRS, CDR2 YFSETQ.